This TCR beta chain was documented in a study of blood T cell repertoires in COVID-19. Study overall: COVID-19 samples from acute and convalescent phases originated in the United States, Italy and Spain. In each case, the material was cDNA or gDNA derived from T cells, B-cell-depleted T cells, or PBMCs.

CDR3 length equals 17 residues. V lost 0 bases to trimming and J lost 4 bases; unmatched junction nucleotides: 9. Looked up from germline, CDR1 is SGDLS and CDR2 is YYNGEE. In the authors' methods: The authors estimated nucleated cell counts from reference gene primer amplification. Sequencing used immunoSEQ multiplex PCR; TCRdb keeps in-frame clones, though not all of them. V and J calls and clone size are copied from that table; D and trimming were computed from the DNA. The table lists about 24,000 clones, roughly 89% of them singletons. The sequenced sample was peripheral blood. This sequence was found in a woman aged 70 to 79 with active COVID-19. The rearrangement links TRBV9 to TRBJ2-1, with 8 bases lining up with TRBD2. CDR3 in DNA: TGTGCCAGCAGCGTAGAAATAGTGACTAGCGTTTACAATGAGCAGTTCTTC. As protein: CASSVEIVTSVYNEQFF.